This T cell receptor beta chain emerged from a study of human CD8 memory T cell subsets. This clonotype is identified as medium-sized from frequency. This CDR3 is built from 14 residues. The germline CDR1 and CDR2 sequences are SGHDT and YYEEEE. Libraries of TCR beta chains were produced by 5' RACE (UMI-labeled). TCRdb re-called the 5' RACE reads; every CDR3 protein appears as one record, without DNA. The sample has roughly 12,000 distinct CDR3 sequences. Sequenced sample: CD8+ T cells from PBMCs. The receptor's source is a human donor in good health. The chain has TRBV5-6 and TRBJ2-7; there is no DNA to check the TCRdb D call of TRBD2. This CDR3 reads CASSSGTSGYEQYF.